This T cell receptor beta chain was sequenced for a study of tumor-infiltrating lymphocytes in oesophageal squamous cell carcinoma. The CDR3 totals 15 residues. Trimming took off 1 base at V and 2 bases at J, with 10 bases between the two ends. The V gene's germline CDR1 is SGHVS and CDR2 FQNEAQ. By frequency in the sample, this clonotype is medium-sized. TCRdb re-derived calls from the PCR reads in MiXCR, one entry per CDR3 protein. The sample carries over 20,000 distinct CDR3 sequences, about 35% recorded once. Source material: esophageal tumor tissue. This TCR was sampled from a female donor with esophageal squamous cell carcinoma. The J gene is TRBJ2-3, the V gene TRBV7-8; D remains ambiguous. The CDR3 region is CASSLVGVITDTQYF. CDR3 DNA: TGTGCCAGCAGCTTAGTCGGCGTGATCACAGATACGCAGTATTTT. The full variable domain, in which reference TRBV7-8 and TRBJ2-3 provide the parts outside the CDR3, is GAGVSQSPRYKVAKRGQDVALRCDPISGHVSLFWYQQALGQGPEFLTYFQNEAQLDKSGLPSDRFFAERPEGSVSTLKIQRTQQEDSAVYLCASSLVGVITDTQYFGPGTRLTVL.